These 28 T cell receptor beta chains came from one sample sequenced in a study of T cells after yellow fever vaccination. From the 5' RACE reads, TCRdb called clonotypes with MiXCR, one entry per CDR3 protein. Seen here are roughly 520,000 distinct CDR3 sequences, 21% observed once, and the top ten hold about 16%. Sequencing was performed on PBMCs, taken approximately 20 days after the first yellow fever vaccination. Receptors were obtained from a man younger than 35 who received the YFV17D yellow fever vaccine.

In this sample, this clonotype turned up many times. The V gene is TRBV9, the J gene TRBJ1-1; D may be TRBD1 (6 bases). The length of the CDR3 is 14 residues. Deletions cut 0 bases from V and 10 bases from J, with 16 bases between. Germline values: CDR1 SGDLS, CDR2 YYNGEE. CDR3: CASSVEPGAQSAFF. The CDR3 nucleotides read TGTGCCAGCAGCGTAGAACCAGGGGCCCAGTCAGCTTTCTTT.

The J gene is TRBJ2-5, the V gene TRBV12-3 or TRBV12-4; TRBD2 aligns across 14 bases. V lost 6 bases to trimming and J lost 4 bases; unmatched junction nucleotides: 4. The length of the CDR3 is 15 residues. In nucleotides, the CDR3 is TGTGCCAGCAGCCGACTAGCGGGGGGGTTAGAGACCCAGTACTTC. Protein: CASSRLAGGLETQYF.

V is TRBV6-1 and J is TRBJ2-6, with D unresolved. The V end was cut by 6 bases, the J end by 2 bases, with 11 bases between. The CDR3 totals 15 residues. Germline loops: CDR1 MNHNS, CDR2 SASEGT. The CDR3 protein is CASSFERAGANVLTF. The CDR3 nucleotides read TGTGCCAGCAGCTTCGAAAGGGCTGGGGCCAACGTCCTGACTTTC.

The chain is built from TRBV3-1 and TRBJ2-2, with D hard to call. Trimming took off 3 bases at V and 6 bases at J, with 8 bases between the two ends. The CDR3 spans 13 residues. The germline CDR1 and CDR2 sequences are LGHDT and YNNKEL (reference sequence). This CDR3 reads CASSHTTAGELFF. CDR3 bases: TGTGCCAGCAGCCACACCACAGCCGGGGAGCTGTTTTTT.

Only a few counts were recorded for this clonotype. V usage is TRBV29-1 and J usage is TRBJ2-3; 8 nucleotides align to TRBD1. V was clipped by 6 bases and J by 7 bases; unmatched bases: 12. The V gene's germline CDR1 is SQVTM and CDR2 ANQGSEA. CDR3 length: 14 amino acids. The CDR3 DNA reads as TGCAGCGTGCTGACAGGGGTAATCCTTCATACGCAGTATTTT. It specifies CSVLTGVILHTQYF.

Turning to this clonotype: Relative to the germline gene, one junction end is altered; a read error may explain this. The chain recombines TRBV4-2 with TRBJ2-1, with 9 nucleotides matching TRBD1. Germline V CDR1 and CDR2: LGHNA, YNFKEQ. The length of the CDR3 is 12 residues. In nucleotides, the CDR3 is TGTGCCAGCAGCCAAGAGAGGGGACAGGGCATCTTC. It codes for CASSQERGQGIF.

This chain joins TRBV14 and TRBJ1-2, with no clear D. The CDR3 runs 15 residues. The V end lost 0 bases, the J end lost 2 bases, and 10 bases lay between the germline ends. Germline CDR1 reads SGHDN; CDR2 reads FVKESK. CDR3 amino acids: CASSQDDSGNYGYTF. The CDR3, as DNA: TGTGCCAGCAGCCAAGATGATTCGGGGAACTATGGCTACACCTTC.

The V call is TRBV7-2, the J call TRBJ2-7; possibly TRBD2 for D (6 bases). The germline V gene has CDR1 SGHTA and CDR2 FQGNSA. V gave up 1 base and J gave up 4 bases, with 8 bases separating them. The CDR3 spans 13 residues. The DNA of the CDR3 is TGTGCCAGCAGCTTAGAGGGGAGGTACGAGCAGTACTTC. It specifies CASSLEGRYEQYF.

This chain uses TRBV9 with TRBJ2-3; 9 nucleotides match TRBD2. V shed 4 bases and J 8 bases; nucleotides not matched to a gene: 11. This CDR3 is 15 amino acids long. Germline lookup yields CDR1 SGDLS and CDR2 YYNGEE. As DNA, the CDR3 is TGTGCCAGCAGCCCCCCCGAGCGGGGGGATGGTACGCAGTATTTT. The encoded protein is CASSPPERGDGTQYF.

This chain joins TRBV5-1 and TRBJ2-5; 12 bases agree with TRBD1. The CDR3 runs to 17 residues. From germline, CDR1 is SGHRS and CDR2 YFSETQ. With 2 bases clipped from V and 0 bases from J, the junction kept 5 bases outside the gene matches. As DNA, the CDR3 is TGCGCCAGCAGCTTCGGGACAGGGGGCTCCTACCAAGAGACCCAGTACTTC. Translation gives CASSFGTGGSYQETQYF. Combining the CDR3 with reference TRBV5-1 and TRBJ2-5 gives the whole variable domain KAGVTQTPRYLIKTRGQQVTLSCSPISGHRSVSWYQQTPGQGLQFLFEYFSETQRNKGNFPGRFSGRQFSNSRSEMNVSTLELGDSALYLCASSFGTGGSYQETQYFGPGTRLLVL.

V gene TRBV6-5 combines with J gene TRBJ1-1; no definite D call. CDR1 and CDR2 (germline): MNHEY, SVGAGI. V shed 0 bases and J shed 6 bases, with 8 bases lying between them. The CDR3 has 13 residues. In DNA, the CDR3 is TGTGCCAGCAGTTACTCGTGGCCAGCTGAAGCTTTCTTT. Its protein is CASSYSWPAEAFF.

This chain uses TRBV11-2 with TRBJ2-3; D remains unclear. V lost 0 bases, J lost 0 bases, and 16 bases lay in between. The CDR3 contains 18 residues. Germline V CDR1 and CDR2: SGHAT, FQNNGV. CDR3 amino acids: CASSLDVGGTVSTDTQYF. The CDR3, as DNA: TGTGCCAGCAGCTTAGACGTAGGTGGAACAGTAAGCACAGATACGCAGTATTTT. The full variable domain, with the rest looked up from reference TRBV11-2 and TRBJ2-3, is EAGVAQSPRYKIIEKRQSVAFWCNPISGHATLYWYQQILGQGPKLLIQFQNNGVVDDSQLPKDRFSAERLKGVDSTLKIQPAKLEDSAVYLCASSLDVGGTVSTDTQYFGPGTRLTVL.

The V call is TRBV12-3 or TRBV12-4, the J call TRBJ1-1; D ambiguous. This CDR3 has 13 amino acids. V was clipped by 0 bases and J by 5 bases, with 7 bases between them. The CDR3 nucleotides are TGTGCCAGCAGTTTAGCGCAAAGTACTGAAGCTTTCTTT. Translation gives CASSLAQSTEAFF.

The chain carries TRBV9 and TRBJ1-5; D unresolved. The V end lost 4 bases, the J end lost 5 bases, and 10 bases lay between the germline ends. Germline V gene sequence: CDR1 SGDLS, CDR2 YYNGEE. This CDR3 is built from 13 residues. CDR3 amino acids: CASSREGDQPQHF. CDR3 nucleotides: TGTGCCAGCAGCAGAGAGGGAGATCAGCCCCAGCATTTT.

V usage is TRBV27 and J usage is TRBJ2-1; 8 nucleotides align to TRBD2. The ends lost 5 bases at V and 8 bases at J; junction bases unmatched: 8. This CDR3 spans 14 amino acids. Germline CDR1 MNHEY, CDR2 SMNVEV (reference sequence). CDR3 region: CASSPQRGYHEQFF. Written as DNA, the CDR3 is TGTGCCAGCAGTCCTCAGCGGGGGTATCATGAGCAGTTCTTC.

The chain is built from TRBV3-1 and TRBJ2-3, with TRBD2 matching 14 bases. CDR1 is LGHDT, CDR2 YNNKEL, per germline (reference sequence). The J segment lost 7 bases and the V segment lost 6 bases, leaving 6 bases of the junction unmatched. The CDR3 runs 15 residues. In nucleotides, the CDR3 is TGTGCCAGCAGTCAGGGGACTAGCGGGGGCCATACGCAGTATTTT. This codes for CASSQGTSGGHTQYF.

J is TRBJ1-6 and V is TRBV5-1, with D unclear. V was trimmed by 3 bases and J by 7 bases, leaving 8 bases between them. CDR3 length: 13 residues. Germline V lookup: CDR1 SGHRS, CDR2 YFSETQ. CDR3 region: CASSWERNSPLHF. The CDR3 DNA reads TGCGCCAGCAGCTGGGAGCGGAATTCACCCCTCCACTTT.

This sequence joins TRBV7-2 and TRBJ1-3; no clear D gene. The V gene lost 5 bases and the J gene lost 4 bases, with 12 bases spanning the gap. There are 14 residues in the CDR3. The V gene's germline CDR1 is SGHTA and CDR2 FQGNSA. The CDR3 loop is CASSPQRAGNTIYF. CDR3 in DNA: TGTGCCAGCAGCCCTCAGCGGGCGGGAAACACCATATATTTT. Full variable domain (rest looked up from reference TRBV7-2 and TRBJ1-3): GAGVSQSPSNKVTEKGKDVELRCDPISGHTALYWYRQSLGQGLEFLIYFQGNSAPDKSGLPSDRFSAERTGGSVSTLTIQRTQQEDSAVYLCASSPQRAGNTIYFGEGSWLTVV.

The CDR3 bases are TGTGCCAGTAGTATCCAGGACAGGGGCCGCGATACGCAGTATTTT. Amino acid sequence: CASSIQDRGRDTQYF. The rearrangement uses TRBV19 and TRBJ2-3; TRBD1 matches 9 bases. CDR3 length: 15 amino acids. J gave up 6 bases and V 3 bases, and 7 bases lay outside the gene matches. Germline V lookup: CDR1 LNHDA, CDR2 SQIVND (reference sequence).

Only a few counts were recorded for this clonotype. CDR3 amino acids: CASRADRGFGQPQHF. In nucleotides, the CDR3 is TGTGCCAGCAGAGCGGACAGGGGGTTCGGGCAGCCCCAGCATTTT. This rearrangement joins TRBV2 to TRBJ1-5, with TRBD1 identical over 10 bases. Germline CDR1 and CDR2: SNHLY and FYNNEI. J was trimmed by 7 bases and V by 6 bases; bases with no gene match: 9. The CDR3 extends over 15 amino acids.

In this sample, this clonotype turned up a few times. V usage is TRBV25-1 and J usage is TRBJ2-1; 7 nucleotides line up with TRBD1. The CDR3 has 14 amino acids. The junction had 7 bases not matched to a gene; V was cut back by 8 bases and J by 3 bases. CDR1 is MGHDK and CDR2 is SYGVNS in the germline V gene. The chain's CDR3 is CASSTGVGYNEQFF. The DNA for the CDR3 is TGTGCCAGCTCCACAGGGGTGGGCTACAATGAGCAGTTCTTC.

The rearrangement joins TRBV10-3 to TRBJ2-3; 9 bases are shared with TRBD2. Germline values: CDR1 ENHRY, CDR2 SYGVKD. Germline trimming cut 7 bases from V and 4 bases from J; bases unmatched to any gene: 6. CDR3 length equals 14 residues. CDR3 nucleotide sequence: TGTGCCATCAAGGGCGGGGGGGAACCAGATACGCAGTATTTT. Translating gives CAIKGGGEPDTQYF.

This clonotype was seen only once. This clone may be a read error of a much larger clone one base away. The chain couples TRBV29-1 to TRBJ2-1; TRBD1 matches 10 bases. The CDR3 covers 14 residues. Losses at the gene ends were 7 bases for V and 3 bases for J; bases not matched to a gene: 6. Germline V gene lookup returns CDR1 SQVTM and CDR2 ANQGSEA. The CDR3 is CSAGDRGFYNEQFF. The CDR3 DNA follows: TGCAGCGCCGGGGACAGGGGCTTCTACAATGAGCAGTTCTTC.

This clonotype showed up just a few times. CDR3 coding DNA: TGCAGTGCTAGAGATCTACAGCCAGCAGATACGCAGTATTTT. This encodes CSARDLQPADTQYF. This rearrangement joins TRBV20-1 to TRBJ2-3; D gene ambiguous. Germline V gives CDR1 DFQATT, CDR2 SNEGSKA (reference sequence). The CDR3 extends over 14 amino acids. Trimming pared 0 bases from V and 4 bases from J, leaving 11 bases between.

The CDR3 region has the DNA TGTGCCACCCGGAGCTCCTACGAGCAGTACTTC. This codes for CATRSSYEQYF. The chain combines TRBV6-5 with TRBJ2-7; no clear D gene. The germline V gene has CDR1 MNHEY and CDR2 SVGAGI. V was shortened by 10 bases and J by 0 bases, with 7 bases between the two germline ends. The CDR3 covers 11 residues.

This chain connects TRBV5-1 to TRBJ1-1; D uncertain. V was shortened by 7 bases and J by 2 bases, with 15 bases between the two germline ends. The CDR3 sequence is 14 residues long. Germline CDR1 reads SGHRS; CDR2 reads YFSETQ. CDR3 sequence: CASVQSPGNTEAFF. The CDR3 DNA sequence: TGCGCCAGCGTTCAGAGTCCCGGTAACACTGAAGCTTTCTTT.

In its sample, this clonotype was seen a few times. CDR3 sequence reads: CASSLRRGGNNEQFF. In DNA, the CDR3 is TGTGCCAGCAGTTTACGGCGGGGGGGGAACAATGAGCAGTTCTTC. This chain joins TRBV28 and TRBJ2-1; the match to TRBD2 covers 9 bases. The V segment lost 2 bases and the J segment 5 bases; nucleotides outside the gene matches: 4. CDR1 is MDHEN and CDR2 is SYDVKM in the germline V gene. This CDR3 spans 15 amino acids.

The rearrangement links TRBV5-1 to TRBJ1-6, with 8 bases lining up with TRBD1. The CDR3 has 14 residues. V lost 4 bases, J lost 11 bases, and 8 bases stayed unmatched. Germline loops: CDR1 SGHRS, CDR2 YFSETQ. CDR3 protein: CASSQGQGGAPLHF. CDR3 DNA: TGCGCCAGCAGCCAAGGACAGGGAGGTGCACCCCTCCACTTT.